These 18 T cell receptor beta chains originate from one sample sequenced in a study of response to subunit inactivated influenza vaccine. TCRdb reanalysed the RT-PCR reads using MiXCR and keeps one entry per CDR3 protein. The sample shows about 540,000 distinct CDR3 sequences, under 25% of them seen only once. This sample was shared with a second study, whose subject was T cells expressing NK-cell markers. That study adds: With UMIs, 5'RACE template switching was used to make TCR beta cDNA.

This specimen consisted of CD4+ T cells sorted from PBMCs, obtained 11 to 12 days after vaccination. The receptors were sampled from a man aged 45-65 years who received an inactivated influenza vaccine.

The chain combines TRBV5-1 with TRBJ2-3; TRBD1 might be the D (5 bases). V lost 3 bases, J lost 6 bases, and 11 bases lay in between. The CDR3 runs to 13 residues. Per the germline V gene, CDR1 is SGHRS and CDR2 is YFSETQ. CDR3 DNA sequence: TGCGCCAGCAGCTCACAGGCAGGTGATACGCAGTATTTT. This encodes CASSSQAGDTQYF.

CDR3 sequence (DNA): TGTGCCAGCAGTTTCAAGGGACAATACGCGAACACCGGGGAGCTGTTTTTT. Its translation: CASSFKGQYANTGELFF. The chain joins TRBV12-3 or TRBV12-4 to TRBJ2-2; D perhaps matches TRBD1 (6 bases). Between the trimmed V and J ends, which lost 3 bases and 0 bases, there was a span of 14 bases. The CDR3 spans 17 residues.

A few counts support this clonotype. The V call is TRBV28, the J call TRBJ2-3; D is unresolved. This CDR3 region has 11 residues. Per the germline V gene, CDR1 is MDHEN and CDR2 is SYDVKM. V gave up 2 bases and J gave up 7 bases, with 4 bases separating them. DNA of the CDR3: TGTGCCAGCAGTTTAAGGAATACGCAGTATTTT. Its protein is CASSLRNTQYF.

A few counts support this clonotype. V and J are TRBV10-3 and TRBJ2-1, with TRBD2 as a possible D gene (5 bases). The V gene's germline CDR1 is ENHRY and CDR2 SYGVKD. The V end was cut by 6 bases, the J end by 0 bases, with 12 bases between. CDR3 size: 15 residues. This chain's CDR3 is CAIRPEGSSYNEQFF. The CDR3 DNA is TGTGCCATCAGACCAGAGGGTAGCTCCTACAATGAGCAGTTCTTC.

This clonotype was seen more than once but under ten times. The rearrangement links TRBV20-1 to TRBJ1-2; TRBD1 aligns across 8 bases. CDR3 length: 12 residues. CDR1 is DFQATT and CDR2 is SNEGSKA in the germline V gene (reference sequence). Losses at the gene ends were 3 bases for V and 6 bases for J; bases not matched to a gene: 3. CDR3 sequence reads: CSARQGAHGYTF. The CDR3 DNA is TGCAGTGCTAGGCAGGGGGCCCATGGCTACACCTTC.

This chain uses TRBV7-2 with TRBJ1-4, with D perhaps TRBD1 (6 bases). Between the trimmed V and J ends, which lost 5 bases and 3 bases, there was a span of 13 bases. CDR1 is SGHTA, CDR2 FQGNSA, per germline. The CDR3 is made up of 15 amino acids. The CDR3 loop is CASSLTGLPNEKLFF. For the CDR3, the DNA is TGTGCCAGCAGCCTTACAGGGCTCCCTAATGAAAAACTGTTTTTT.

The CDR3 loop reads CASSFLAADTQYF. The CDR3 nucleotides read TGCGCCAGCAGCTTCCTAGCGGCGGATACGCAGTATTTT. The gene calls are TRBV5-1 and TRBJ2-3; the match to TRBD2 covers 7 bases. Germline V gives CDR1 SGHRS, CDR2 YFSETQ. Unmatched junction bases numbered 3, after V lost 2 bases and J lost 6 bases. The CDR3 sequence is 13 residues long.

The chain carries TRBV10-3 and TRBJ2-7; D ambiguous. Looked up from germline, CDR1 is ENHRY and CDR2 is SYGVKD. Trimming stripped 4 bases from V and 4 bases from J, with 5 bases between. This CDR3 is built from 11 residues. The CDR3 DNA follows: TGTGCCATCAGTGGGGGTTACGAGCAGTACTTC. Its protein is CAISGGYEQYF.

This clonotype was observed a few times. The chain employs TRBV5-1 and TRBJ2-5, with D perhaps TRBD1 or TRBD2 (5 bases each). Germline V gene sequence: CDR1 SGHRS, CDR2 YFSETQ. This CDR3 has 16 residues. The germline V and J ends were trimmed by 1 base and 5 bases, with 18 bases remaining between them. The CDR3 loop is CASSLTSGTLGETQYF. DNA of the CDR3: TGCGCCAGCAGCTTGACCTCCGGGACCCTCGGGGAGACCCAGTACTTC.

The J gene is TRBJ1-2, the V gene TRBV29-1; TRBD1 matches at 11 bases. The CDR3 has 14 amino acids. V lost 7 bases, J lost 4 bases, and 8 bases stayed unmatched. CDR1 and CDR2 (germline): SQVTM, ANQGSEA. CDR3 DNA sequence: TGCAGCGCCAACGAGGACAGGGGGCTCTATGGCTACACCTTC. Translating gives CSANEDRGLYGYTF.

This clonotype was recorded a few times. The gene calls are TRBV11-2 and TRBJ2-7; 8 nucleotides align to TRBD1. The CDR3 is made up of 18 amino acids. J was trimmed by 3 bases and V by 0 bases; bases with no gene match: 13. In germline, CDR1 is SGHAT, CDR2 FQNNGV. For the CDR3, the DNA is TGTGCCAGCAGCTTAGAACGTCGGCAGGGGGCCTTCGACTACGAGCAGTACTTC. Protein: CASSLERRQGAFDYEQYF. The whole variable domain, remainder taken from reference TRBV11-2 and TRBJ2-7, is EAGVAQSPRYKIIEKRQSVAFWCNPISGHATLYWYQQILGQGPKLLIQFQNNGVVDDSQLPKDRFSAERLKGVDSTLKIQPAKLEDSAVYLCASSLERRQGAFDYEQYFGPGTRLTVT.

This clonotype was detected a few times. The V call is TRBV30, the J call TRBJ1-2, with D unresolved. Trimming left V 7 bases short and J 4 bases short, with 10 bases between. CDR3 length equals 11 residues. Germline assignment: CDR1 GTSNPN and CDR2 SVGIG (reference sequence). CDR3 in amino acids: CAFWGSYGYTF. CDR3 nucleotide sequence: TGTGCCTTCTGGGGATCCTATGGCTACACCTTC. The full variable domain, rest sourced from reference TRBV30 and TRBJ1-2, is SQTIHQWPATLVQPVGSPLSLECTVEGTSNPNLYWYRQAAGRGLQLLFYSVGIGQISSEVPQNLSASRPQDRQFILSSKKLLLSDSGFYLCAFWGSYGYTFGSGTRLTVV.

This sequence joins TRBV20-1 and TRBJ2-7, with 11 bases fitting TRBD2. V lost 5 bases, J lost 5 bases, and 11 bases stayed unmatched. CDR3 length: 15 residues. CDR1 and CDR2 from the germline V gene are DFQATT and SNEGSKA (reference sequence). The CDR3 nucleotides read TGCAGTGCTTATCCCGGGACTAGCGGAAGGAACGAGCAGTACTTC. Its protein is CSAYPGTSGRNEQYF.

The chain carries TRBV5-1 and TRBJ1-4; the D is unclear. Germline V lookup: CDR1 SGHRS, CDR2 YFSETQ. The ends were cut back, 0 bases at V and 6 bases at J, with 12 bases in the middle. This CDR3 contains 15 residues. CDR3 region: CASSLAYRQDEKLFF. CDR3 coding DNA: TGCGCCAGCAGCTTGGCATACCGGCAGGATGAAAAACTGTTTTTT. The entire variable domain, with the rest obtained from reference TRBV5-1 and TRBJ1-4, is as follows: KAGVTQTPRYLIKTRGQQVTLSCSPISGHRSVSWYQQTPGQGLQFLFEYFSETQRNKGNFPGRFSGRQFSNSRSEMNVSTLELGDSALYLCASSLAYRQDEKLFFGSGTQLSVL.

The CDR3 DNA is TGTGCCAGCAGCACAGGGCGACAGTCACGTCTATCCTACGAGCAGTACTTC. As protein: CASSTGRQSRLSYEQYF. V usage is TRBV7-9 and J usage is TRBJ2-7; D is possibly TRBD1 (6 bases). CDR1 is SEHNR, CDR2 FQNEAQ, per germline (reference sequence). The CDR3 has 17 amino acids. Trimming removed 5 bases at V and 1 base at J, with 21 bases between. The whole variable domain, remainder taken from reference TRBV7-9 and TRBJ2-7, is DTGVSQNPRHKITKRGQNVTFRCDPISEHNRLYWYRQTLGQGPEFLTYFQNEAQLEKSRLLSDRFSAERPKGSFSTLEIQRTEQGDSAMYLCASSTGRQSRLSYEQYFGPGTRLTVT.

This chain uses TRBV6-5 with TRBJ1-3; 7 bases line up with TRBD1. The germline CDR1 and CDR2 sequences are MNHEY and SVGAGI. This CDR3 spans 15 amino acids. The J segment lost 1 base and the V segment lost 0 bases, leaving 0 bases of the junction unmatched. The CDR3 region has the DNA TGTGCCAGCAGTTACTCGACAGGGTCTGGAAACACCATATATTTT. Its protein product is CASSYSTGSGNTIYF.

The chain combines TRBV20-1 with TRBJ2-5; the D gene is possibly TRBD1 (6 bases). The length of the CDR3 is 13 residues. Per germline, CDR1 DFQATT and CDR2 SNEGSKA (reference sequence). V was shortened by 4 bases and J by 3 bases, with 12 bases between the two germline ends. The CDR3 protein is CSANRGSEETQYF. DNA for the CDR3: TGCAGTGCTAATAGGGGGTCTGAAGAGACCCAGTACTTC.

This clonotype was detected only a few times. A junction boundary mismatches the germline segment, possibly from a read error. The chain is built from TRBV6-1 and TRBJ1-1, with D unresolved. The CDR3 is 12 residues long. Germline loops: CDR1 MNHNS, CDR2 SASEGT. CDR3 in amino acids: CSSSENDRGAFF. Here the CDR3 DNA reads TGTTCCAGCAGTGAGAACGACCGGGGAGCTTTCTTT.